These T cell receptor beta chains were read from a single sample in a study of shared clonotypes between healthy human individuals. Sequencing used immunoSEQ multiplex PCR; TCRdb keeps in-frame clones, though not all of them. Here the sample spans hundreds of thousands of clones, 90% to 97% being singletons. The specimen sequenced was naive CD8+ T cells sorted from blood. These receptors originate from a woman in her 30s in good health. The CDR3 runs from the conserved cysteine through the conserved F or W. D genes are given only for firm matches. Clone size is stated in some rows and not others, as once, few, many or a class when expanded.

v_gene	j_gene	d_gene	abundance	CDR3nt	CDR3aa
TRBV5-6	TRBJ2-7	NA	NA	TGTGCCAGCAGCTTGGTTCAGGGAGTCTCCGAGCAGTACTTC	CASSLVQGVSEQYF
TRBV2	TRBJ2-1	TRBD1	NA	TGTGCCAGCAGTGAAACAGGGGCCTCCTACAATGAGCAGTTCTTC	CASSETGASYNEQFF
TRBV7-8	TRBJ2-5	NA	NA	TGTGCCAGCAGCCAAGGGGGAGTAGGTCAAGAGACCCAGTACTTC	CASSQGGVGQETQYF
TRBV6-7	TRBJ1-2	TRBD1	NA	TGTGCCAGCAGGGTACACAGGGGGCTTAGGATCAATGGCTACACCTTC	CASRVHRGLRINGYTF
TRBV27	TRBJ2-2	NA	NA	TGTGCCAGCAGACCAGGGCAACCCGGGGAGCTGTTTTTT	CASRPGQPGELFF
TRBV28	TRBJ2-7	NA	once	TGTGCCAGCAGTTCTCTACACGAGCAGTACTTC	CASSSLHEQYF
TRBV27	TRBJ1-2	TRBD1	NA	TGTGCCAGTACACAGGGGCACGGCTATGGCTACACCTTC	CASTQGHGYGYTF
TRBV6-5	TRBJ2-5	NA	once	TGTGCCAGCAGTTACTCGGGAGAGACCCAGTACTTC	CASSYSGETQYF
TRBV4-2	TRBJ2-1	NA	once	TGTGCCAGCAGCCAAGATCCAGGGTTCGGCAATGAGCAGTTCTTC	CASSQDPGFGNEQFF
TRBV7-9	TRBJ1-4	NA	NA	TGTGCCAGCAGCTTAAGCCAGGGGAATGAAAAACTGTTTTTT	CASSLSQGNEKLFF
TRBV28	TRBJ1-2	NA	NA	TGTGCCAGCAGTTCCCATCCTGCCTCTAACTATGGCTACACCTTC	CASSSHPASNYGYTF
TRBV27	TRBJ2-7	NA	NA	TGTGCCAGCGGTGATGGGGGGAACGACTACGAGCAGTACTTC	CASGDGGNDYEQYF
TRBV19	TRBJ2-7	TRBD2	NA	TGTGCCAGTAGTACCCTAGCGGGAGGGAACTACGAGCAGTACTTC	CASSTLAGGNYEQYF
TRBV28	TRBJ1-1	NA	NA	TGTGCCAGCAGTTTGGTAGCAGGGCCGAACACTGAAGCTTTCTTT	CASSLVAGPNTEAFF
TRBV7-2	TRBJ2-7	TRBD2	NA	TGTGCCAGCAGCCCCCCAACTAGCGGGATGAGCTCCTACGAGCAGTACTTC	CASSPPTSGMSSYEQYF
TRBV7-2	TRBJ2-7	NA	NA	TGTGCCATCATGACAGGAACCATCTACGAGCAGTACTTC	CAIMTGTIYEQYF
TRBV12-1	TRBJ2-1	NA	NA	TGTGCCAGCAGCTCCTTGACGGATCGAGAGCATGGGGAGCAGTTCTTC	CASSSLTDREHGEQFF
TRBV6-5	TRBJ2-7	NA	NA	TGTGCCAGCAGCTCCCCCAACCGGGACTTGTACTTC	CASSSPNRDLYF
TRBV5-8	TRBJ2-4	NA	NA	TGTGCCAGCACCCTTGGGGTGTTGGGGGGCATTCAGTACTTC	CASTLGVLGGIQYF
TRBV5-4	TRBJ1-2	NA	NA	TGTGCCAGCAGCCTCCCGACCGTTAACTATGGCTACACCTTC	CASSLPTVNYGYTF
TRBV28	TRBJ1-2	NA	NA	TGTGCCAGCAGTTTACAGATATACTATGGCTACGCCTTC	CASSLQIYYGYAF
TRBV19	TRBJ2-1	NA	once	TGTGCCAGTAGTATAGATCTCGACCCCAATGAGCAGTTCTTC	CASSIDLDPNEQFF
TRBV10-2	TRBJ2-5	NA	NA	TGCGCCAGCTTGGCCCCCAGGAGCGAGAGGACCCAGTACTTC	CASLAPRSERTQYF
TRBV28	TRBJ2-3	TRBD2	NA	TGTGCCAGCGAGTCTAGCGGGAGGAGGTCAGATACGCAGTATTTT	CASESSGRRSDTQYF
TRBV5-4	TRBJ2-5	NA	NA	TGTGCCAGCAGCTTGGAGGGCAGGGGATACCAAGAGACCCAGTACTTC	CASSLEGRGYQETQYF
TRBV27	TRBJ2-5	TRBD1	NA	TGTGCCAGCAGTTCCGGGACAGGGGGAGAGACCCAGTACTTC	CASSSGTGGETQYF
TRBV27	TRBJ2-7	NA	NA	TGTGCCAGCAGTTCCTTCCGTACCTACGAGCAGTACTTC	CASSSFRTYEQYF
TRBV29-1	TRBJ2-2	TRBD1	NA	TGCAGCGTGGGGGACAGGGGCCCCGGGGAGCTGTTTTTT	CSVGDRGPGELFF
TRBV27	TRBJ2-7	NA	NA	TGTGCCAGCAGGATTGGGGGGTCCTACGAGCAGTACTTC	CASRIGGSYEQYF
TRBV2	TRBJ2-7	TRBD1	NA	TGTGCCAGCACCCGGCCGGGACAGGGCCTTTACGAGCAGTACTTC	CASTRPGQGLYEQYF
TRBV4-1	TRBJ2-7	TRBD1	once	TGCGCCAGCAGCCCCGGGACAGGGGACTACGAGCAGTACTTC	CASSPGTGDYEQYF
TRBV27	TRBJ2-1	TRBD1	NA	TGTGCCAGCAGTTTATTGGGACAGATCAACAATGAGCAGTTCTTC	CASSLLGQINNEQFF
TRBV19	TRBJ2-7	TRBD2	NA	TGTGCCAGTAGGAAGTCTAGCGGGAGATTAAACCACGAGCAGTACTTC	CASRKSSGRLNHEQYF
TRBV11-2	TRBJ2-1	TRBD1	NA	TGTGCCAGCAGCCCGATGTTGACAGGGCGCAATGAGCAGTTCTTC	CASSPMLTGRNEQFF
TRBV6-1	TRBJ1-5	NA	NA	TGTGCCAGCAGTGAATGGGGGGAGGTCTCCAATCAGCCCCAGCATTTT	CASSEWGEVSNQPQHF
TRBV13	TRBJ1-2	NA	NA	TGTGCCAGCAGCTTATCGCCCCAGGGTATGTTAGGTGGCTACACCTTC	CASSLSPQGMLGGYTF
TRBV5-4	TRBJ1-2	NA	NA	TGTGCCAGCAGCCGGGACCTACTAACCTTTAACTATGGCTACACCTTC	CASSRDLLTFNYGYTF
TRBV5-1	TRBJ2-7	TRBD2	NA	TGCGCCAGCAGCTATGGGGGGGATCGGCGGTTCGGCGAGCAGTACTTC	CASSYGGDRRFGEQYF
TRBV19	TRBJ2-3	TRBD2	NA	TGTGCCAGTAGTATAGGGCTAGCGGGGCTCACAGATACGCAGTATTTT	CASSIGLAGLTDTQYF
TRBV5-4	TRBJ2-1	NA	NA	TGTGCCAGCAGTTCCTACAATGAGCAGTTCTTC	CASSSYNEQFF
TRBV6-1	TRBJ1-2	NA	NA	TGTGCCAGCAGTGAAGCAGTGGTAGGGTATGGCTACACCTTC	CASSEAVVGYGYTF
TRBV28	TRBJ2-7	TRBD2	NA	TGTGCCAGCAGTCCCATAGCGGGAGGCCGGTCCGAGCAGTACTTC	CASSPIAGGRSEQYF
TRBV18	TRBJ2-3	NA	once	TGTGCCAGCTCACCACCGGAAGAACCAGATACGCAGTATTTT	CASSPPEEPDTQYF
TRBV7-9	TRBJ1-5	NA	few	TGTGCCAGCAGCTTAGGGGCAGGGCCAGATCAGCCCCAGCATTTT	CASSLGAGPDQPQHF
TRBV2	TRBJ2-7	NA	NA	TGTGCCAGCAGTGATACAGACGGCCTTTACGAGCAGTACTTC	CASSDTDGLYEQYF
TRBV4-1	TRBJ1-2	NA	NA	TGCGCCAGCCGCGCTAAGGGCAACTATGGCTACACCTTC	CASRAKGNYGYTF
TRBV19	TRBJ2-1	NA	NA	TGTGCCAGTAGTAGCGACTGGGCCCCCTACAATGAGCAGTTCTTC	CASSSDWAPYNEQFF
TRBV2	TRBJ2-1	TRBD2	NA	TGTGCCAGCAGGGGACTAGCGAACCACAATGAGCAGTTCTTC	CASRGLANHNEQFF
TRBV7-2	TRBJ1-2	NA	NA	TGTGCCAGCAGATCCACAGGGAGAGGTACCTATGGCTACACCTTC	CASRSTGRGTYGYTF
TRBV29-1	TRBJ1-2	TRBD1	NA	TGCAGCGTTGAGGACCCAGGGGGTCCTAACTATGGCTACACCTTC	CSVEDPGGPNYGYTF
TRBV27	TRBJ2-7	TRBD2	NA	TGTGCCAGCTCGCCGGGACTAGCGAACTACGAGCAGTACTTC	CASSPGLANYEQYF
TRBV6-1	TRBJ2-7	NA	few	TGTGCCAGCAGTGAACTGGGCTACGAGCAGTACTTC	CASSELGYEQYF
TRBV28	TRBJ1-2	TRBD1	NA	TGTGCCAGCAGTTTAGGGGTAGGGACAGAAATTAACTATGGCTACACCTTC	CASSLGVGTEINYGYTF